The 8 T cell receptor beta chains reported below all come from one sample, sequenced in a study of graft-versus-host responses after intestinal transplantation. Antigens for these TCRs are unknown. TCRdb's copy holds only in-frame clones and misses some; the assay was immunoSEQ multiplex PCR. The sample holds about 25,000 clones, about four fifths seen once. The material was unstimulated CD8+ T cells sorted from spleen or lymph node cells, obtained before transplant. Receptors originate from a human donor who was the organ donor for an intestinal transplant.

CDR3 sequence reads: CASSIPSRDRPYNSPLHF. The CDR3 DNA reads as TGTGCCAGCAGCATACCATCCCGGGACCGACCCTATAATTCACCCCTCCACTTT. The rearrangement links TRBV11-1 to TRBJ1-6; D possibly corresponds to TRBD1 (5 bases). Germline lookup yields CDR1 SGHAT and CDR2 FQDESV (reference sequence). This CDR3 comprises 18 residues. V was trimmed by 5 bases and J by 2 bases, leaving 19 bases between them.

The V gene is TRBV7-9, the J gene TRBJ2-1; TRBD2 aligns across 9 bases. CDR1 is SEHNR, CDR2 FQNEAQ, per germline (reference sequence). CDR3 length: 15 residues. Germline trimming cut 1 base from V and 4 bases from J; bases unmatched to any gene: 2. CDR3 bases: TGTGCCAGCAGCTTAGAGCGGGAGGAGTACAATGAGCAGTTCTTC. It specifies CASSLEREEYNEQFF.

V usage is TRBV6-4 and J usage is TRBJ2-1; D gene unclear. The CDR3 is 16 residues long. The germline V and J ends were trimmed by 3 bases and 3 bases, with 15 bases remaining between them. CDR1 and CDR2 (germline): MRHNA, SNTAGT. The CDR3, as DNA: TGTGCCAGCAGTGATTGGGTACGGACCGGCTACAATGAGCAGTTCTTC. It encodes CASSDWVRTGYNEQFF.

The chain joins TRBV18 to TRBJ2-5; 7 bases align to TRBD1. The V gene's germline CDR1 is KGHSH and CDR2 LQKENI. Unmatched junction bases numbered 7, after V lost 4 bases and J lost 5 bases. CDR3 length: 14 amino acids. CDR3 sequence (DNA): TGTGCCAGCTCACAGACAGGGATTGGGGAGACCCAGTACTTC. Translated, it gives CASSQTGIGETQYF.

V is TRBV5-5 and J is TRBJ2-7; 10 bases fit TRBD2. Trimming removed 4 bases from V and 0 bases from J; junction bases left unmatched: 4. The CDR3 covers 15 residues. CDR1 SGHKS and CDR2 YYEKEE come from the germline V gene (reference sequence). CDR3 nucleotides: TGTGCCAGCAGCCAACTAGCGGGAAGCTCCTACGAGCAGTACTTC. Translated: CASSQLAGSSYEQYF.

The chain links TRBV27 to TRBJ1-2; D uncertain. The V and J ends lost 5 bases and 0 bases respectively, with 13 bases between them. Germline V gene lookup returns CDR1 MNHEY and CDR2 SMNVEV (reference sequence). The CDR3 contains 15 residues. The CDR3 reads CASSLRTSTNYGYTF. CDR3 nucleotide sequence: TGTGCCAGCAGTCTTAGGACCTCAACTAACTATGGCTACACCTTC.

CDR3: CASSFRGWTAISGANVLTF. The DNA of the CDR3 is TGTGCCAGCAGCTTTCGAGGCTGGACAGCCATCTCTGGGGCCAACGTCCTGACTTTC. This sequence joins TRBV7-2 and TRBJ2-6, with D tentatively TRBD1 (6 bases). V was clipped by 3 bases and J by 0 bases, with 18 bases between them. This CDR3 is built from 19 residues. Germline values: CDR1 SGHTA, CDR2 FQGNSA.

This chain uses TRBV25-1 with TRBJ2-1; D not certain. With 5 bases removed from V and 5 bases from J, the gap between germline ends came to 10 bases. The CDR3 totals 13 residues. The germline V gene has CDR1 MGHDK and CDR2 SYGVNS. The CDR3 reads CASSSGLHNEQFF. For the CDR3, the DNA is TGTGCCAGCAGTTCCGGGCTCCACAATGAGCAGTTCTTC. The whole variable domain, filled in from reference TRBV25-1 and TRBJ2-1, reads EADIYQTPRYLVIGTGKKITLECSQTMGHDKMYWYQQDPGMELHLIHYSYGVNSTEKGDLSSESTVSRIRTEHFPLTLESARPSHTSQYLCASSSGLHNEQFFGPGTRLTVL.